Listed below are T cell receptor beta chains from one sample, sequenced in a study of blood T cell repertoires in COVID-19. TCRdb's table, derived via immunoSEQ multiplex PCR, lists solely in-frame clones and lacks some. The sample holds a few hundred thousand clones, 70% to 90% seen once. The specimen was PBMCs or T cells enriched from blood (not recorded which). The receptors originated from a woman between 40 and 50 years old who had recovered from COVID-19. Each CDR3 is given with its conserved first and last residue. A D gene is named only where the DNA matches it firmly. Size is stated for part of the rows, as once, few or many counts, or as a class when the clone is expanded.

clone_size j_call v_call d_call cdr3_aa cdr3_nt
- TRBJ2-1 TRBV2 - CASSMDFYNEQFF TGTGCCAGCAGCATGGACTTCTACAATGAGCAGTTCTTC
- TRBJ2-1 TRBV6-2/TRBV6-3 TRBD2 CASSYPVLAGGGSYNEQFF TGTGCCAGCAGTTACCCGGTGCTAGCGGGAGGGGGGTCCTACAATGAGCAGTTCTTC
- TRBJ1-1 TRBV5-6 - CASSLVQVSEAFF TGTGCCAGCAGCTTGGTACAGGTTTCTGAAGCTTTCTTT
- TRBJ2-7 TRBV7-9 - CASSSVRASTYEQYF TGTGCCAGCAGCTCCGTCAGGGCGAGCACCTACGAGCAGTACTTC
few TRBJ2-5 TRBV18 TRBD1 CASSPPGQGGETQYF TGTGCCAGCTCACCACCTGGACAGGGTGGAGAGACCCAGTACTTC
- TRBJ2-1 TRBV5-1 TRBD1 CASSASTGYNEQFF TGCGCCAGCAGCGCGTCGACAGGGTACAATGAGCAGTTCTTC
few TRBJ2-3 TRBV30 TRBD2 CAWSLAGDTQYF TGTGCCTGGAGCCTAGCGGGAGATACGCAGTATTTT
once TRBJ1-5 TRBV7-2 - CASSSLQASFYSNQPQHF TGTGCCAGCAGCTCACTACAGGCCTCATTTTATAGCAATCAGCCCCAGCATTTT
- TRBJ2-1 TRBV28 TRBD2 CASSLGLAGNEQFF TGTGCCAGCAGCCTGGGACTAGCGGGGAATGAGCAGTTCTTC
- TRBJ1-5 TRBV19 - CASSIIGRGNQPQHF TGTGCCAGTAGTATCATTGGGAGGGGCAATCAGCCCCAGCATTTT
- TRBJ2-7 TRBV6-2/TRBV6-3 - CASSFRQALGSYEQYF TGTGCCAGCAGTTTCCGACAGGCATTAGGGTCCTACGAGCAGTACTTC
- TRBJ1-3 TRBV9 TRBD1 CASSSRTGAGNTIYF TGTGCCAGCAGCTCCCGGACAGGGGCTGGAAACACCATATATTTT
- TRBJ2-7 TRBV18 TRBD1 CASSPSDRVYEQYF TGTGCCAGCTCACCCTCGGACAGGGTGTACGAGCAGTACTTC
- TRBJ1-5 TRBV3-1/TRBV3-2 - CASAAGGSNQPQHF TGTGCCAGCGCCGCTGGAGGGAGCAATCAGCCCCAGCATTTT
- TRBJ1-5 TRBV19 TRBD1 CASSKQPRDRGNQPQHF TGTGCCAGTAGTAAACAACCCCGGGACAGGGGGAATCAGCCCCAGCATTTT
- TRBJ2-5 TRBV5-1 - CASSPWRGTNRSLQETQYF TGCGCCAGCAGCCCCTGGCGGGGAACAAACAGGAGCCTCCAAGAGACCCAGTACTTC
- TRBJ1-1 TRBV27 TRBD1 CASSLGPPTGEDTEAFF TGTGCCAGCAGTTTAGGACCGCCGACAGGGGAAGACACTGAAGCTTTCTTT
- TRBJ2-5 TRBV2 - CASSLWDLETQYF TGTGCCAGCAGTCTATGGGACTTGGAGACCCAGTACTTC
- TRBJ2-7 TRBV6-5 TRBD2 CASKKEAGVAYEQYF TGTGCCAGCAAGAAGGAGGCGGGGGTCGCCTACGAGCAGTACTTC
- TRBJ2-2 TRBV20-1 TRBD2 CSASQREAGGELFF TGCAGTGCTAGTCAGCGGGAGGCGGGAGGGGAGCTGTTTTTT
- TRBJ1-1 TRBV29-1 - CSVQGVLGTEAFF TGCAGCGTGCAAGGGGTTCTGGGGACTGAAGCTTTCTTT
- TRBJ1-2 TRBV12-5 - CASGSDILRGGYTF TGTGCTAGTGGCTCCGACATCCTACGGGGTGGCTACACCTTC
- TRBJ2-1 TRBV6-4 - CASSGGNEQFF TGTGCCAGCAGTGGAGGTAATGAGCAGTTCTTC
- TRBJ2-3 TRBV28 TRBD2 CASSFFGRASTDTQYF TGTGCCAGCAGTTTTTTCGGGAGGGCCAGCACAGATACGCAGTATTTT
- TRBJ2-1 TRBV24-1 TRBD1 CATSDLGGAYNEQFF TGTGCCACCAGTGATTTAGGGGGCGCCTACAATGAGCAGTTCTTC
- TRBJ2-3 TRBV6-1 - CASSELGRDYSTDTQYF TGTGCCAGCAGTGAATTGGGGCGGGATTACAGCACAGATACGCAGTATTTT
- TRBJ2-5 TRBV10-3 TRBD2 CAISVAGNQETQYF TGTGCCATCAGTGTAGCGGGGAACCAAGAGACCCAGTACTTC
- TRBJ1-1 TRBV30 - CAWSSTRGSEAFF TGTGCCTGGAGTTCCACTAGGGGGTCTGAAGCTTTCTTT
- TRBJ2-3 TRBV19 TRBD2 CASSIDQTSGRDFDTQYF TGTGCCAGTAGTATAGATCAAACTAGCGGGAGAGATTTTGATACGCAGTATTTT
- TRBJ2-5 TRBV29-1 - CSAGRGQQETQYF TGCAGCGCGGGCCGAGGACAGCAAGAGACCCAGTACTTC
once TRBJ1-2 TRBV24-1 - CATSTGNYGYTF TGTGCCACCAGTACCGGTAACTATGGCTACACCTTC
- TRBJ1-1 TRBV7-9 - CASSTGLQLTLNTEAFF TGTGCCAGCAGCACCGGGTTACAATTAACCTTGAACACTGAAGCTTTCTTT